This T cell receptor beta chain originates from a study of Graves' ophthalmopathy and Graves' hyperthyroidism. Study-level findings and limits: The model predicted progression of ophthalmopathy with a sensitivity of 60% to 71%, and its specificity was about 76%.

RNA transcripts yielded amplified TCR beta CDR3 regions. HTBI-primed first-round RT-PCR preceded second-round multiplex PCR. TCRdb re-called the multiplex PCR reads through MiXCR, storing one row per CDR3 protein. Here the sample spans around 16,000 distinct CDR3 sequences, more than 45% being singletons. The CDR3 spans 15 residues. The V end lost 2 bases, the J end lost 5 bases, and 10 bases lay between the germline ends. Germline CDR1 SGHAT, CDR2 FQNNGV. The sample holds many counts of this clonotype. The antigen remains unidentified. The source is a woman aged 40-49 years with stable Graves' hyperthyroidism. The chain couples TRBV11-2 to TRBJ1-6; a weak D match, TRBD1 (6 bases). Sequencing was carried out using peripheral blood. CDR3 residues: CASSLLDSHNSPLHF. As DNA, the CDR3 is TGTGCCAGCAGCTTACTGGACAGTCATAATTCACCCCTCCACTTT.